This TCR beta chain was sequenced during a study of T cells in Graves' hyperthyroidism and ophthalmopathy (dated by TCRdb to the late 2010s). At the level of the whole study: Peripheral blood was sampled at the time of initial diagnosis, prior to any treatment. TCR V-J signatures able to tell the groups apart were searched for in a discovery cohort of 90 to 100 patients, of whom fewer than 45 had Graves' ophthalmopathy and more than 55 had stable Graves' hyperthyroidism. Whether ophthalmopathy could be predicted prospectively was tested in an independent validation cohort made up of about 20 hyperthyroidism patients plus 17 patients who later progressed to ophthalmopathy. The 95 to 100 discovery patients were divided at random into training and test sets in a 7:3 ratio. Thyroid tissue and blood T-cell repertoires from more than five Graves' hyperthyroidism patients were also compared in the study. After blood sampling, hyperthyroidism patients were treated with methimazole at a starting dose of 30 mg daily, and ophthalmopathy patients were treated with high-dose intravenous methylprednisolone. According to the paper, TCR Vbeta CDR3 sequencing was carried out on around 140 peripheral blood samples, which came from approximately 41 ophthalmopathy, fewer than 80 hyperthyroidism and around 17 progressor patients. The paper as a whole reports these results and caveats: Blood samples also contained most of the expanded thyroid clonotypes (frequency above 0.001), which suggests that blood repertoires may reflect thyroid immune responses. In validation, progression to ophthalmopathy was predicted by the model with about 70% sensitivity and just over 72% specificity, a median of approximately 6.5 months before onset. No statistical method was used to fix the sample size in advance, and group allocation was not hidden from the investigators. Ophthalmopathy was separated from stable hyperthyroidism by a 13 V-J signature model, with approximately 86% sensitivity and just over 81% specificity obtained in cross-validation and 80%/75% obtained in testing.

Moderately to severely active disease, a Clinical Activity Score of at least 3, a NOSPECS grade of at least 4, and a duration under 3 months were present in ophthalmopathy patients. Any patient with an uncontrolled infection, another autoimmune disease, pregnancy or lactation was excluded. Clinical symptoms, serum thyroxine and TRAb, thyroid ultrasound, and orbital computed tomography formed the basis for the diagnoses. Ficoll-Paque density gradient centrifugation was used to isolate PBMCs from about 9 ml of fresh peripheral blood. Total RNA was extracted with Trizol reagent, and quality was checked on an Agilent 2100 Bioanalyzer. This clonotype has a count of ten or more. Its antigen is still unknown. There are no base qualities to consult, and no much larger clone falls within one base. TCR beta CDR3 regions were amplified from RNA transcripts. The TCR CDR3 was subjected to a first round of RT-PCR using the HTBI primer set and the Qiagen OneStep RT-PCR kit. A second multiplex PCR round built the libraries, followed by size selection and purification. Paired-end sequencing of the libraries was performed with 100 bp reads on an Illumina HiSeq2000. Regarding the original processing steps: SOAPnuke was used to process the raw data, removing reads that contained adapters or uncalled bases, had a mean Phred below 15, or lacked an exact match to the constant primer or identifier. COPE v1.2.5 was used to merge the high-quality paired reads, and each unique nucleotide sequence was defined as a clonotype. Clonotypes were aligned to IMGT TRBV, TRBD and TRBJ reference segments using MiTCR v1.1. Only V-J combinations with frequency above 0.0001, covering 99.2% of repertoires, were analysed. The TCS score was defined as F50 (clonal expansion) divided by E x V (chaos), with BLOSUM62-based TCRdist calculated between CDR3 peptides within each V-J. Welch's t-statistics and random forest reduced around 550 V-J features to around 14, which were used in a naive Bayes classifier (R e1071). The similarity between thyroid and blood repertoires was quantified using the Morisita-Horn index. TCRdb took the public reads, trimmed them with fastp at Q25, ran MiXCR for clone calling and kept in-frame beta chains. One record per CDR3 amino acid sequence lists the most common genes and DNA. These V and J calls originate from TCRdb's pipeline instead of the authors' own analysis. In this sample the table shows hundreds of thousands of distinct CDR3 sequences, roughly 14% of which occur a single time. The ten largest clones add up to around 4.5% of the sample.

Sequenced input: blood. This sequence originates from a middle-aged woman with Graves' ophthalmopathy.

The CDR3 has the sequence CAWSGGQAHYGYTF. The DNA is TGTGCCTGGAGTGGAGGGCAGGCCCACTATGGCTACACCTTC. Recombination linked TRBV30 to TRBJ1-2; the D gene is unclear. Sequences GTSNPN (CDR1) and SVGIG (CDR2) are obtained from the germline V gene (reference sequence). Measured from the cysteine to the phenylalanine, the CDR3 is 14 residues long. CDR3 DNA only is kept here, 42 bases in frame from base 1. V lost 1 base and J lost 3 bases; the stretch between them is 12 bases long.